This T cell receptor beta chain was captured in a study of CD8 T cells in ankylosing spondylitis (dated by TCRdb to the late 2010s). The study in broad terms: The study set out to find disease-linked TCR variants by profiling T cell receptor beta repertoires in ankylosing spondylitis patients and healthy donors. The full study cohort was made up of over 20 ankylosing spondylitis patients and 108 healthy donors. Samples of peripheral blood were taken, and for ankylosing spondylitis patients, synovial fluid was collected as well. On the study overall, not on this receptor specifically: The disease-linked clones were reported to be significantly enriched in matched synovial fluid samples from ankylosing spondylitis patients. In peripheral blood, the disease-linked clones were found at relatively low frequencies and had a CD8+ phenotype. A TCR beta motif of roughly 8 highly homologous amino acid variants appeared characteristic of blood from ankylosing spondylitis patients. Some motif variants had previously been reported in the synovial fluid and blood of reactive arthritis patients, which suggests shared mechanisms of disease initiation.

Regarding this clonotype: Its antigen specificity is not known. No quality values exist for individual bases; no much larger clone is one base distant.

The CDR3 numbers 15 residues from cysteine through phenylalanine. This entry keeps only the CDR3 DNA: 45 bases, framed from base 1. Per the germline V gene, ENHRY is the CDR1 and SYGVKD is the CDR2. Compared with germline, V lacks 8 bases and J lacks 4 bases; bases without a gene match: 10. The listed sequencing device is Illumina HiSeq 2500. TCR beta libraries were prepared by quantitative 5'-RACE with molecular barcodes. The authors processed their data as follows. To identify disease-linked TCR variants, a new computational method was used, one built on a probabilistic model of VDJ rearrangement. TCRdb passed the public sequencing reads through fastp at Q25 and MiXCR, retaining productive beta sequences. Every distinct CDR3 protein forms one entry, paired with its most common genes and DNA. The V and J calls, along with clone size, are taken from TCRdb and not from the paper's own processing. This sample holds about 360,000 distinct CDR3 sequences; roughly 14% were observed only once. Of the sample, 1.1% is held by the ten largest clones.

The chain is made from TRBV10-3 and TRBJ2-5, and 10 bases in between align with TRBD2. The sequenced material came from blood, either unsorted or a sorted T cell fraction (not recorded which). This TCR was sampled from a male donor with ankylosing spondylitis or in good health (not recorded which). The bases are TGTGCCATCGGGAGGACTAGCGGCCTACTAGAGACCCAGTACTTC. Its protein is CAIGRTSGLLETQYF.